This T cell receptor (beta chain) was recovered during a study of beta chain features in type 1 diabetes. Study outcomes and limitations: Insertion counts at VDJ junctions were lower in type 1 diabetes patients, who also showed more deletions there.

Expressed TCRB transcripts were sequenced because the entire RNA isolate underwent reverse transcription. Some clones are missing from TCRdb's copy, which holds only in-frame ones; the method was immunoSEQ multiplex PCR. The sample shows some 150,000 clones, 6.9% of them seen only once. Only a few counts were recorded for this clone. Its matching antigen is unknown. Germline CDR1 and CDR2: GTSNPN and SVGIG (reference sequence). Trimming took 4 bases from V and 6 from J; bases not matched to a gene: 12. The CDR3 consists of 15 residues. This TCR came from a woman younger than 45 in good health. The chain uses TRBV30 and TRBJ2-7; 10 bases are shared with TRBD1. The material sequenced was central memory CD4+ T cells from blood. The CDR3 sequence is CAWNTRGQGLGEQYF. In DNA, the CDR3 is TGTGCCTGGAATACACGGGGACAGGGGTTAGGCGAGCAGTACTTC.